The rows below give T cell receptor beta chains drawn from one sample of a study of T-cell memory formation after mild COVID-19. TCRdb itself ran the 5' RACE reads through MiXCR, one entry per CDR3 protein. Of roughly 120,000 distinct CDR3 sequences listed, approximately 16% are singletons. Specimen: PBMCs or a T cell subset sorted from them (not recorded which). The receptors stem from an adult woman who had mild COVID-19 (a few samples of this study predate the infection). Cell type and time point are not known. Each CDR3 is given with its conserved first and last residue. The D gene is left open where the match is weak. Only some rows state a clone size, as once, few, many or a class for expanded clones.

abundance	d_gene	v_gene	j_gene	CDR3nt	CDR3aa
-	-	TRBV6-5	TRBJ2-3	TGTGCCAGCAGGGTCGTGGGGGCAGATACGCAGTATTTT	CASRVVGADTQYF
few	TRBD1	TRBV2	TRBJ2-1	TGTGCCAGCAGCCGGGAACAGGGGGAAGGCGAGCAGTTCTTC	CASSREQGEGEQFF
few	TRBD1	TRBV19	TRBJ2-1	TGTGCCAGCACAGGGGGGAGCTCCTACAATGAGCAGTTCTTC	CASTGGSSYNEQFF
-	TRBD2	TRBV7-9	TRBJ2-7	TGTGCCAGCAGCTTAGCGGTCGGGAGGGCCAGGTACGAGCAGTACTTC	CASSLAVGRARYEQYF
-	-	TRBV6-6	TRBJ1-3	TGTGCCAGCAGTTTGGGGGCAGGCTACTCTGGAAACACCATATATTTT	CASSLGAGYSGNTIYF
-	-	TRBV27	TRBJ2-5	TGTGCCAGCAGTTTATCGATGGGCAGAAGGGACGGGGAGACCCAGTACTTC	CASSLSMGRRDGETQYF
-	-	TRBV7-3	TRBJ2-3	TGTGCCAGCAGCCAGGCCCCAGCGGGTCTCACAGATACGCAGTATTTT	CASSQAPAGLTDTQYF
-	TRBD1	TRBV20-1	TRBJ2-3	TGCAGTGCCCGGACAGGGGACACAGATACGCAGTATTTT	CSARTGDTDTQYF
few	-	TRBV3-1	TRBJ1-2	TGTGCCAGCAACTCCCGGGGTGGCTATGGCTACACCTTC	CASNSRGGYGYTF
many	-	TRBV7-2	TRBJ2-1	TGTGCCAGCAGCTTAACTCGGACACAATCCTACAATGAGCAGTTCTTC	CASSLTRTQSYNEQFF
-	-	TRBV27	TRBJ2-2	TGTGCCAGCAGTCCTTACCCTCTGGGGGAGCTGTTTTTT	CASSPYPLGELFF
-	-	TRBV5-1	TRBJ1-4	TGCGCCAGCAGTGGTGGTTTTGGGGAAAAACTGTTTTTT	CASSGGFGEKLFF
few	-	TRBV12-3/TRBV12-4	TRBJ2-5	TGTGCCAGCAGACCCAGTGGTATCAAGGTGGAGACCCAGTACTTC	CASRPSGIKVETQYF
few	-	TRBV5-1	TRBJ2-7	TGCGCCAGCAGCAAGACAGTTGACTCCTACGAGCAGTACTTC	CASSKTVDSYEQYF
-	TRBD2	TRBV20-1	TRBJ2-3	TGCAGTGCTACCATACTAGCGGCTAGCACAGATACGCAGTATTTT	CSATILAASTDTQYF
-	-	TRBV5-1	TRBJ2-3	TGCGCCAGCATACCTGGCCGGCCGGGGGACACAGATACGCAGTATTTT	CASIPGRPGDTDTQYF
-	-	TRBV7-8	TRBJ1-4	TGTGCCAGCAGCTCGACGGGAGGCGGTAATGAAAAACTGTTTTTT	CASSSTGGGNEKLFF